This TCR beta chain was sequenced in a study of cytomegalovirus exposure and HLA in healthy donors. Study-level points and caveats: Under in vitro conditions, three CMV-associated chains were confirmed as specific for CMV antigens.

PCR primers comprised 60 Vbeta and 13 Jbeta primers. TCRdb's table, derived via immunoSEQ multiplex PCR, lists solely in-frame clones and lacks some. The sample contains some 45,000 clones, 40% to 60% of which appear only once. The CDR3 is 16 amino acids. From germline, CDR1 is MNHEY and CDR2 SMNVEV (reference sequence). Trimming took off 6 bases at V and 6 bases at J, with 21 bases between the two ends. This clone was observed a handful of times. The target antigen is unknown. Specimen: PBMCs. This sequence joins TRBV27 and TRBJ1-5; D is possibly TRBD1 (5 bases). The TCR was taken from a human donor in good health. CDR3: CASSAWGSSVGQPQHF. The CDR3 DNA follows: TGTGCCAGCAGCGCTTGGGGCTCTTCGGTAGGTCAGCCCCAGCATTTT.